This T cell receptor beta chain came from a study of shared clonotypes between healthy human individuals. Study observations and caveats: It was the non-shared clonotypes that had lower generation probabilities than clonotypes shared by all four donors. It was only blood that was sampled, and tissue repertoires likely differ. Memory subsets generally showed lower estimated richness than naive subsets.

In the naive CD8 group, cells lacked CD45RO and were positively selected for CCR7, so terminally differentiated effector memory CD45RA+ cells were left out. Worth noting for this clone: The target antigen is unknown.

V lost 5 bases and J lost 4, with 21 bases in between. CDR1 and CDR2 (germline): MDHEN, SYDVKM. The CDR3 sequence is 16 residues long. Each cell subset's genomic DNA was divided evenly among several immunoSEQ plates. Measured with immunoSEQ multiplex PCR; TCRdb has only the in-frame clones, and not every one. Here the sample spans about 2 million clones, about 95% being singletons. The material sequenced was naive CD8+ T cells sorted from blood. The clonotype was recovered from a man aged 18 to 29 in good health. The chain has TRBV28 and TRBJ2-7; D is perhaps TRBD2 (5 bases). CDR3 loop: CASSAVGSEGLYEQYF. In nucleotides, the CDR3 is TGTGCCAGCAGTGCGGTGGGTTCTGAGGGATTATACGAGCAGTACTTC.